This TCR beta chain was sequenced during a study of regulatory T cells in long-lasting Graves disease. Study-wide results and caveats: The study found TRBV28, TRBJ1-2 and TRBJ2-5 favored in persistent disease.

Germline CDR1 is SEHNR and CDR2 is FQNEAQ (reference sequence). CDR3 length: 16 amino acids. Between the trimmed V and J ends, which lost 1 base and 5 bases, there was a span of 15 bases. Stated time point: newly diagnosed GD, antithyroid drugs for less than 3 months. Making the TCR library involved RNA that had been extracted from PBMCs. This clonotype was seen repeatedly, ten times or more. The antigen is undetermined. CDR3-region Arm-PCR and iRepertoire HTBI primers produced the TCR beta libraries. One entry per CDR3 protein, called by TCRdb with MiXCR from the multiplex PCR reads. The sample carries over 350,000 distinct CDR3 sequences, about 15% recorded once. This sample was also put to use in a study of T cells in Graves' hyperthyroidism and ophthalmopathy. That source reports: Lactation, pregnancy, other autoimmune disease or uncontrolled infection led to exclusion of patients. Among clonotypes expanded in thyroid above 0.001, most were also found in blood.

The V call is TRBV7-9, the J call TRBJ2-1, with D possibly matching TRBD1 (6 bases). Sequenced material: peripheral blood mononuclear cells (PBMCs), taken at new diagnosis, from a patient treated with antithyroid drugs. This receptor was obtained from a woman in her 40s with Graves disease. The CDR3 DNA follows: TGTGCCAGCAGCTTAGGGGGGACACGGGTGGACAATGAGCAGTTCTTC. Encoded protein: CASSLGGTRVDNEQFF.